These 17 T cell receptor beta chains originate from one sample sequenced in a study of blood T cell repertoires in COVID-19. The repertoire was sequenced with immunoSEQ multiplex PCR; TCRdb's copy has only in-frame clones and lacks some. Among about 47,000 clones listed, around 83% were seen once. The sequencing sample was made of peripheral blood. These receptor sequences come from a human donor with acute or convalescent COVID-19. The donor label of this sample is uncertain.

The chain employs TRBV15 and TRBJ1-4; 9 bases line up with TRBD1. There are 14 residues in the CDR3. Germline V gene sequence: CDR1 LNHNV, CDR2 YYDKDF (reference sequence). V dropped 4 bases and J dropped 8; count of bases not matched to a gene: 5. The CDR3 sequence is CATSTRTGEEKLFF. The DNA of the CDR3 is TGTGCCACCAGCACGAGGACAGGGGAGGAAAAACTGTTTTTT.

The J gene is TRBJ1-1, the V gene TRBV5-1, with TRBD1 matching over 8 bases. The V segment lost 9 bases and the J segment 0 bases; nucleotides outside the gene matches: 7. The CDR3 is 14 residues long. Germline CDR1 SGHRS, CDR2 YFSETQ. The CDR3 is CATGTGGMNTEAFF. DNA for the CDR3: TGCGCCACCGGGACAGGTGGGATGAACACTGAAGCTTTCTTT.

The V and J genes are TRBV7-8 and TRBJ2-5; TRBD2 aligns across 8 bases. J lost 3 bases, V lost 5 bases, and 11 bases had no gene match. CDR1 and CDR2 from the germline V gene are SGHVS and FQNEAQ. This CDR3 is 16 amino acids long. The CDR3 here is CASSARVAGTEETQYF. The CDR3 DNA reads as TGTGCCAGCAGCGCCAGGGTAGCGGGAACGGAAGAGACCCAGTACTTC.

V gene TRBV6-6 combines with J gene TRBJ1-1, with D tentatively TRBD1 (6 bases). Germline lookup yields CDR1 MNHNY and CDR2 SVGAGI (reference sequence). The CDR3 is made up of 12 amino acids. V was trimmed by 6 bases and J by 11 bases, leaving 16 bases between them. The chain's CDR3 is CASSAPDRRAFF. The CDR3, as DNA: TGTGCCAGCAGCGCCCCGGACAGACGGGCTTTCTTT.

V usage is TRBV7-2 and J usage is TRBJ1-3, with D possibly being TRBD1 (5 bases). Germline CDR1 reads SGHTA; CDR2 reads FQGNSA. V gave up 5 bases and J gave up 0 bases, with 20 bases separating them. CDR3 length: 18 residues. CDR3 nucleotides: TGTGCCAGCAGCCGCGCAGTGGGGAGGGGTGCCTCTGGAAACACCATATATTTT. Amino acid sequence: CASSRAVGRGASGNTIYF.

This chain joins TRBV6-4 and TRBJ2-3; TRBD2 aligns across 11 bases. V lost 6 bases, J lost 1 base, and 12 bases stayed unmatched. The germline V gene has CDR1 MRHNA and CDR2 SNTAGT. The CDR3 runs to 18 residues. For the CDR3, the DNA is TGTGCCAGCAGCCTTCCCTCTAGCGGGGGGCCCTGCACAGATACGCAGTATTTT. Translated: CASSLPSSGGPCTDTQYF.

This chain links TRBV4-2 with TRBJ1-3; 9 nucleotides match TRBD1. This CDR3 is 16 amino acids long. Germline assignment: CDR1 LGHNA and CDR2 YNFKEQ. The V gene end was trimmed by 1 base and the J gene end by 4 bases; junction bases not matched to a gene: 5. DNA for the CDR3: TGTGCCAGCAGCCAAGCCACAGGGGGCGTGGGAAACACCATATATTTT. Amino acid sequence: CASSQATGGVGNTIYF.

Only one count was recorded for this clone. The chain carries TRBV19 and TRBJ1-6; possible D gene TRBD1, 5 bases. The V gene's germline CDR1 is LNHDA and CDR2 SQIVND (reference sequence). V gave up 5 bases and J gave up 7 bases, with 15 bases separating them. The CDR3 is 15 amino acids. In nucleotides, the CDR3 is TGTGCCAGTAGTTCACCAGGGCAGGAGAATTCACCCCTCCACTTT. It codes for CASSSPGQENSPLHF.

The CDR3: CASSFDREGNSPLHF. The CDR3 nucleotides read TGTGCCAGCAGTTTTGACAGGGAAGGTAATTCACCCCTCCACTTT. The rearrangement links TRBV27 to TRBJ1-6; 7 bases are shared with TRBD1. Germline CDR1 reads MNHEY; CDR2 reads SMNVEV (reference sequence). The CDR3 is 15 amino acids. The V segment lost 3 bases and the J segment 6 bases; nucleotides outside the gene matches: 5.

This sequence joins TRBV28 and TRBJ1-6; unclear D gene. The V gene lost 6 bases and the J gene lost 10 bases, with 25 bases spanning the gap. Germline V gene sequence: CDR1 MDHEN, CDR2 SYDVKM. The CDR3 runs 17 residues. The CDR3 region has the DNA TGTGCCAGCAGCTCTATCGTGATAGCCTACCTCGGGTCACCCCTCCACTTT. Translated: CASSSIVIAYLGSPLHF.

The chain joins TRBV3-1 (or the pseudogene TRBV3-2) to TRBJ1-2, with no clear D. Germline V gene data show CDR1 as LGHDT and CDR2 as YNNKEL (reference sequence). Trimming shortened V by 1 base and J by 5 bases, and 8 bases separated the two germline ends. The CDR3 length is 13 residues. CDR3 DNA sequence: TGTGCCAGCAGCCAAGGAGGAGAATATGGCTACACCTTC. Protein sequence: CASSQGGEYGYTF.

This chain's CDR3 is CASSLSGGAVTEAFF. The CDR3 DNA reads TGTGCCAGCAGTTTATCTGGGGGGGCGGTCACTGAAGCTTTCTTT. The J gene is TRBJ1-1, the V gene TRBV27; D may be TRBD1 (6 bases). CDR1 is MNHEY and CDR2 is SMNVEV in the germline V gene (reference sequence). The V end was cut by 0 bases, the J end by 4 bases, with 12 bases between. The CDR3 loop spans 15 amino acids.

The chain joins TRBV19 to TRBJ1-1, with 7 bases identical to TRBD1. This CDR3 contains 15 residues. Losses at the gene ends were 7 bases for V and 3 bases for J; bases not matched to a gene: 11. The germline CDR1 and CDR2 sequences are LNHDA and SQIVND (reference sequence). The DNA for the CDR3 is TGTGCCAGTACCGAGTACCTCACAGGGGACACTGAAGCTTTCTTT. Its protein product is CASTEYLTGDTEAFF.

This clone appeared a single time. This chain joins TRBV4-1 and TRBJ1-2; D unclear. Per germline, CDR1 MGHRA and CDR2 YSYEKL. The CDR3 covers 15 residues. V lost 0 bases and J lost 4, with 12 bases in between. CDR3 coding DNA: TGCGCCAGCAGCCAAGATTCCGGGTCCATCTATGGCTACACCTTC. Protein: CASSQDSGSIYGYTF.

The chain couples TRBV7-2 to TRBJ2-1; 14 bases fit TRBD2. V was clipped by 2 bases and J by 9 bases; unmatched bases: 6. Germline assignment: CDR1 SGHTA and CDR2 FQGNSA. The CDR3 consists of 16 residues. CDR3 in DNA: TGTGCCAGCAGCTTAATGGGACTAGCGGGAGCAGGTGAGCAGTTCTTC. Encoded protein: CASSLMGLAGAGEQFF.

Worth noting for this clone: At one end, the junction sequence differs from germline, possibly due to a read error. The V gene is TRBV7-9, the J gene TRBJ2-7, with D perhaps matching TRBD1 (5 bases). The V gene's germline CDR1 is SEHNR and CDR2 FQNEAQ (reference sequence). CDR3 size: 11 residues. In DNA form, the CDR3 reads TGTGCCAGCAGCGTTCAGGGTCCTCTAGGCTTC. Translation gives CASSVQGPLGF.

The chain recombines TRBV11-3 with TRBJ2-1; 11 nucleotides agree with TRBD2. V lost 2 bases and J lost 8; bases outside the gene matches: 8. The CDR3 has 16 residues. The germline V gene encodes CDR1 SGHNT and CDR2 YENEEA. The CDR3 reads CASSLPTSGRMYEQFF. The CDR3 coding sequence is TGTGCCAGCAGCTTACCTACTAGCGGGAGAATGTATGAGCAGTTCTTC.